Listed below are T cell receptor beta chains from one sample, sequenced in a study of cytomegalovirus exposure and HLA in healthy donors. Repertoires were generated with immunoSEQ multiplex PCR, while TCRdb's copy carries only in-frame clones and drops some. The repertoire includes roughly 100,000 clones, 83% of them detected once, and 6.1% sits in the top ten. The sequencing sample was made of PBMCs. Source of these receptors: a young man in good health and CMV-seronegative. Each CDR3 is given with its conserved first and last residue. D genes are given only for firm matches. Clone size, where shown, is once, few, many, or a class for clones that have expanded.

V gene: TRBV10-3; D gene: TRBD2; clone size: -; J gene: TRBJ2-1; CDR3 protein: CAISEGGMGLAGYEQFF; CDR3 DNA: TGTGCCATCAGTGAGGGGGGGATGGGACTAGCGGGATATGAGCAGTTCTTC
V gene: TRBV19; D gene: -; clone size: -; J gene: TRBJ1-2; CDR3 protein: CASSSNRNYGYTF; CDR3 DNA: TGTGCCAGTAGTAGTAACAGGAACTATGGCTACACCTTC
V gene: TRBV6-5; D gene: TRBD1; clone size: -; J gene: TRBJ1-2; CDR3 protein: CASRQGNYGYTF; CDR3 DNA: TGTGCCAGCCGACAGGGTAACTATGGCTACACCTTC
V gene: TRBV28; D gene: TRBD1; clone size: -; J gene: TRBJ2-2; CDR3 protein: CASSPHRGRKGFF; CDR3 DNA: TGTGCCAGCAGTCCTCACAGGGGGCGAAAAGGGTTTTTT
V gene: TRBV9; D gene: -; clone size: -; J gene: TRBJ2-1; CDR3 protein: CASSPEQFF; CDR3 DNA: TGTGCCAGCAGCCCGGAGCAGTTCTTC
V gene: TRBV7-9; D gene: TRBD2; clone size: -; J gene: TRBJ2-7; CDR3 protein: CASSLTSGVYEQYF; CDR3 DNA: TGTGCCAGCAGCTTGACTAGCGGTGTCTACGAGCAGTACTTC
V gene: TRBV7-9; D gene: -; clone size: few; J gene: TRBJ2-7; CDR3 protein: CASSLIPGPNYEQYF; CDR3 DNA: TGTGCCAGCAGCTTAATCCCAGGCCCGAACTACGAGCAGTACTTC
V gene: TRBV27; D gene: TRBD2; clone size: -; J gene: TRBJ2-7; CDR3 protein: CASRGETPTYEQYF; CDR3 DNA: TGTGCCAGCCGGGGGGAAACACCTACCTACGAGCAGTACTTC
V gene: TRBV6-1; D gene: TRBD1; clone size: -; J gene: TRBJ2-7; CDR3 protein: CASSEVQRTGPYEQYF; CDR3 DNA: TGTGCCAGCAGTGAAGTGCAGAGGACAGGGCCCTACGAGCAGTACTTC
V gene: TRBV10-3; D gene: TRBD2; clone size: -; J gene: TRBJ2-1; CDR3 protein: CAISDQTSGRGGGQFF; CDR3 DNA: TGTGCCATCAGTGATCAGACTAGCGGGAGGGGAGGGGGGCAGTTCTTC
V gene: TRBV7-2; D gene: -; clone size: -; J gene: TRBJ2-7; CDR3 protein: CASSLDPLEQYF; CDR3 DNA: TGTGCCAGCAGCTTAGATCCCCTCGAGCAGTACTTC
V gene: TRBV5-5; D gene: -; clone size: -; J gene: TRBJ2-3; CDR3 protein: CASSRDSPGTDTQYF; CDR3 DNA: TGTGCCAGCAGCCGGGACTCACCGGGGACAGATACGCAGTATTTT
V gene: TRBV7-7; D gene: TRBD1; clone size: -; J gene: TRBJ2-5; CDR3 protein: CASSVKQGRRETQYF; CDR3 DNA: TGTGCCAGCAGCGTAAAACAGGGGCGGCGAGAGACCCAGTACTTC
V gene: TRBV4-3; D gene: -; clone size: few; J gene: TRBJ2-7; CDR3 protein: CASSHTTVNSYEQYF; CDR3 DNA: TGCGCCAGCAGCCACACGACAGTGAACTCCTACGAGCAGTACTTC
V gene: TRBV5-1; D gene: -; clone size: -; J gene: TRBJ1-1; CDR3 protein: CASSVTGAQTFF; CDR3 DNA: TGCGCCAGCAGCGTGACAGGCGCCCAGACTTTCTTT
V gene: TRBV7-6; D gene: TRBD2; clone size: -; J gene: TRBJ2-5; CDR3 protein: CASSSLAGGAETQYF; CDR3 DNA: TGTGCCAGCAGCTCACTAGCGGGAGGTGCAGAGACCCAGTACTTC
V gene: TRBV4-3; D gene: -; clone size: -; J gene: TRBJ1-2; CDR3 protein: CASSPSDSDLTYGYTF; CDR3 DNA: TGCGCCAGCAGCCCATCGGACAGCGACCTAACCTATGGCTACACCTTC
V gene: TRBV6-1; D gene: TRBD1; clone size: -; J gene: TRBJ2-5; CDR3 protein: CASSRDRGETQYF; CDR3 DNA: TGTGCCAGCAGTCGGGACAGAGGGGAGACCCAGTACTTC
V gene: TRBV19; D gene: TRBD1; clone size: -; J gene: TRBJ2-7; CDR3 protein: CASSYRGLNIDEQYF; CDR3 DNA: TGTGCCAGTAGTTACAGGGGGCTAAATATCGACGAGCAGTACTTC
V gene: TRBV27; D gene: TRBD1; clone size: few; J gene: TRBJ2-7; CDR3 protein: CASSLAGTGGSYEQYF; CDR3 DNA: TGTGCCAGCAGTTTGGCAGGGACAGGGGGCTCCTACGAGCAGTACTTC
V gene: TRBV15; D gene: -; clone size: -; J gene: TRBJ1-1; CDR3 protein: CATSRGWGVTEAFF; CDR3 DNA: TGTGCCACCAGCAGAGGTTGGGGGGTAACTGAAGCTTTCTTT
V gene: TRBV28; D gene: TRBD1; clone size: -; J gene: TRBJ2-3; CDR3 protein: CASSFWTGVKDTQYF; CDR3 DNA: TGTGCCAGCAGTTTTTGGACAGGGGTCAAAGATACGCAGTATTTT
V gene: TRBV7-2; D gene: TRBD2; clone size: -; J gene: TRBJ2-3; CDR3 protein: CASSFPLAGGTDTQYF; CDR3 DNA: TGTGCCAGCAGCTTCCCACTAGCGGGAGGCACAGATACGCAGTATTTT
V gene: TRBV6-5; D gene: -; clone size: once; J gene: TRBJ2-2; CDR3 protein: CASTTGDTGELFF; CDR3 DNA: TGTGCCAGCACGACGGGGGACACCGGGGAGCTGTTTTTT
V gene: TRBV5-4; D gene: TRBD2; clone size: few; J gene: TRBJ2-1; CDR3 protein: CASSLTSGRGNEQFF; CDR3 DNA: TGCGCCAGCAGCCTGACTAGCGGGAGAGGGAATGAGCAGTTCTTC
V gene: TRBV7-2; D gene: TRBD1; clone size: once; J gene: TRBJ1-2; CDR3 protein: CASSGTRGANYGYTF; CDR3 DNA: TGTGCCAGCAGCGGAACCAGGGGGGCTAACTATGGCTACACCTTC
V gene: TRBV6-6; D gene: -; clone size: -; J gene: TRBJ1-2; CDR3 protein: CASTGQSIYGYTF; CDR3 DNA: TGTGCCAGCACCGGACAGAGCATCTATGGCTACACCTTC
V gene: TRBV28; D gene: -; clone size: -; J gene: TRBJ1-5; CDR3 protein: CASSLLQGYQPQHF; CDR3 DNA: TGTGCCAGCAGTTTATTACAGGGTTATCAGCCCCAGCATTTT
V gene: TRBV7-2; D gene: TRBD1; clone size: -; J gene: TRBJ2-5; CDR3 protein: CASSGDRDQETQYF; CDR3 DNA: TGTGCCAGCAGCGGGGACAGGGACCAAGAGACCCAGTACTTC